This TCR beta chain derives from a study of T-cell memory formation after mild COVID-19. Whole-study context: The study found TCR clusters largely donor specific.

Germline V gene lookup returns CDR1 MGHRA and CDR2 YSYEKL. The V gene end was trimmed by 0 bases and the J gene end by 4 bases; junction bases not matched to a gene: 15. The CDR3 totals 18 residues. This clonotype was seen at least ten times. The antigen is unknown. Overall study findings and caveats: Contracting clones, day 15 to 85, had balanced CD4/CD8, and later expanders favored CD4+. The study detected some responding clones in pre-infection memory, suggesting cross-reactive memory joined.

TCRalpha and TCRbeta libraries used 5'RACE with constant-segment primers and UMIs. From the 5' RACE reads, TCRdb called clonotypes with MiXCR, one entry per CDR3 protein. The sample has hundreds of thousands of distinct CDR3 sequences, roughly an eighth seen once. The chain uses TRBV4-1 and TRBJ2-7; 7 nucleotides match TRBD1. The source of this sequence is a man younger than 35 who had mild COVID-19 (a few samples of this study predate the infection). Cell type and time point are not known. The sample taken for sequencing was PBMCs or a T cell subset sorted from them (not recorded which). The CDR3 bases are TGCGCCAGCAGCCAAGACGGGGTTCGGGACAGAAGCTCTTACGAGCAGTACTTC. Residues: CASSQDGVRDRSSYEQYF.